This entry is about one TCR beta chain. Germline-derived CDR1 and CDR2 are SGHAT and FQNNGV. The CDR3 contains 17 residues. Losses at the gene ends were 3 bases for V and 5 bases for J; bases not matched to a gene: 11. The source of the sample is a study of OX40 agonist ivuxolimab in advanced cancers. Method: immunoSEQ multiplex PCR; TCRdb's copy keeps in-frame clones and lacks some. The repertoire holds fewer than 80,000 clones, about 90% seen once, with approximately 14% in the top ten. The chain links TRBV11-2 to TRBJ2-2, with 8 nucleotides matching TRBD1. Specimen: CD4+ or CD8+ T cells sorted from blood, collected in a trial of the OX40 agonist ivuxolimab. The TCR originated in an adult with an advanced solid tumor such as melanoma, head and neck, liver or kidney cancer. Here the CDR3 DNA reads TGTGCCAGCAGCTTTAACCCGGGACAGGTTCGGACCGGGGAGCTGTTTTTT. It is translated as CASSFNPGQVRTGELFF.